These 22 T cell receptor beta chains originate from one sample sequenced in a study of cytomegalovirus exposure and HLA in healthy donors. The PCR had 60 Vbeta and 13 Jbeta primers. The method was immunoSEQ multiplex PCR; TCRdb's version includes in-frame clones alone and lacks a portion of them. The table shows over 100,000 clones, with 72% occurring only once. Sequencing was carried out using PBMCs. The receptors were sampled from a man over 45 in good health and CMV-seropositive.

This clone was observed a single time. J is TRBJ2-7 and V is TRBV28, with 14 bases matching TRBD2. The CDR3 loop spans 15 amino acids. Germline CDR1 is MDHEN and CDR2 is SYDVKM. J gave up 3 bases and V 6 bases, and 4 bases lay outside the gene matches. Here the CDR3 reads CASRGTSGSVYEQYF. The CDR3 DNA reads TGTGCCAGCAGAGGGACTAGCGGGAGTGTCTACGAGCAGTACTTC.

J is TRBJ2-1 and V is TRBV7-8; 9 nucleotides match TRBD2. The CDR3 loop spans 15 amino acids. Germline V gene lookup returns CDR1 SGHVS and CDR2 FQNEAQ. J was trimmed by 1 base and V by 4 bases; bases with no gene match: 2. The CDR3 coding sequence is TGTGCCAGCAGCTCGCGGGAGGGGTCCTACAATGAGCAGTTCTTC. Its protein product is CASSSREGSYNEQFF.

The chain is built from TRBV7-9 and TRBJ2-3, with TRBD1 as a possible D gene (6 bases). The CDR3 totals 14 residues. Trimming cost V 4 bases and J 5 bases, with 13 bases left between them. CDR1 and CDR2 (germline): SEHNR, FQNEAQ (reference sequence). CDR3 coding DNA: TGTGCCAGCAGCTGGACAGTAATTGGAGATACGCAGTATTTT. This sequence encodes CASSWTVIGDTQYF.

The chain has TRBV15 and TRBJ2-1, with 7 nucleotides matching TRBD2. Germline V CDR1 and CDR2: LNHNV, YYDKDF (reference sequence). CDR3 length: 14 residues. V was clipped by 7 bases and J by 8 bases; unmatched bases: 11. CDR3 coding DNA: TGTGCCACCAAGCTACGGGGGGTAAGGGATGAGCAGTTCTTC. Protein product: CATKLRGVRDEQFF.

The chain employs TRBV10-3 and TRBJ2-7, with a weak D call TRBD2 (5 bases). The CDR3 is 13 residues long. V was clipped by 10 bases and J by 12 bases, with 25 bases between them. Germline V gives CDR1 ENHRY, CDR2 SYGVKD. The DNA for the CDR3 is TGTGCCACCCAGGATCTAGTTCCCCCCCGGGGGTACTTC. Translation gives CATQDLVPPRGYF.

This clone has just a few counts. J is TRBJ2-2 and V is TRBV6-6, with TRBD1 matching over 9 bases. The germline CDR1 and CDR2 sequences are MNHNY and SVGAGI (reference sequence). The CDR3 has 16 residues. Trimming cost V 4 bases and J 1 base; bases outside gene matches: 4. CDR3 in DNA: TGTGCCAGCAGTTTTCCGGGACAGGGGAACACCGGGGAGCTGTTTTTT. Amino acid sequence: CASSFPGQGNTGELFF.

The chain uses TRBV19 and TRBJ2-3; 10 bases align to TRBD2. The CDR3 is 14 amino acids. Germline values: CDR1 LNHDA, CDR2 SQIVND (reference sequence). V gave up 6 bases and J gave up 6 bases; unmatched junction bases: 6. CDR3 nucleotides: TGTGCCAGTAGATCAGCGGGAGGGCCCGATACGCAGTATTTT. Its protein product is CASRSAGGPDTQYF. The full variable domain, in which reference TRBV19 and TRBJ2-3 provide the parts outside the CDR3, is DGGITQSPKYLFRKEGQNVTLSCEQNLNHDAMYWYRQDPGQGLRLIYYSQIVNDFQKGDIAEGYSVSREKKESFPLTVTSAQKNPTAFYLCASRSAGGPDTQYFGPGTRLTVL.

The gene calls are TRBV9 and TRBJ2-1; D might be TRBD2 (5 bases). V lost 0 bases and J lost 5, with 12 bases in between. The CDR3 length is 15 residues. Germline V gene lookup returns CDR1 SGDLS and CDR2 YYNGEE. The CDR3 protein is CASSVASRGNNEQFF. In DNA form, the CDR3 reads TGTGCCAGCAGCGTAGCTAGTCGGGGAAACAATGAGCAGTTCTTC.

The V call is TRBV15, the J call TRBJ2-3; no clear D. The CDR3 contains 15 residues. Germline V lookup: CDR1 LNHNV, CDR2 YYDKDF (reference sequence). The V end was cut by 0 bases, the J end by 1 base, with 8 bases between. CDR3 residues: CATSRDLAGTDTQYF. The CDR3 DNA follows: TGTGCCACCAGCAGAGATCTGGCGGGCACAGATACGCAGTATTTT. The whole variable domain, remainder taken from reference TRBV15 and TRBJ2-3, is DAMVIQNPRYQVTQFGKPVTLSCSQTLNHNVMYWYQQKSSQAPKLLFHYYDKDFNNEADTPDNFQSRRPNTSFCFLDIRSPGLGDTAMYLCATSRDLAGTDTQYFGPGTRLTVL.

This clone was observed once. V and J are TRBV9 and TRBJ1-1; D unclear. V lost 3 bases, J lost 2 bases, and 8 bases lay in between. The V gene's germline CDR1 is SGDLS and CDR2 YYNGEE. This CDR3 contains 13 residues. CDR3 nucleotide sequence: TGTGCCAGCAGCGCTACGCCCAACACTGAAGCTTTCTTT. Amino acids: CASSATPNTEAFF.

V gene TRBV4-3 combines with J gene TRBJ2-7, with a possible D match to TRBD2 (6 bases). V was clipped by 3 bases and J by 4 bases, with 16 bases between them. The germline V gene encodes CDR1 LGHNA and CDR2 YSLEER. The length of the CDR3 is 15 residues. The DNA of the CDR3 is TGCGCCAGCAGCCAGGCCCACGGGACTCGTTACGAGCAGTACTTC. The encoded protein is CASSQAHGTRYEQYF.

CDR3 sequence: CASSQGNDRGNQPQHF. CDR3 DNA sequence: TGTGCCAGCAGCCAAGGGAACGACAGGGGCAATCAGCCCCAGCATTTT. The chain uses TRBV4-2 and TRBJ1-5; TRBD1 matches 7 bases. Germline trimming cut 1 base from V and 2 bases from J; bases unmatched to any gene: 5. The CDR3 sequence is 16 residues long. Germline values: CDR1 LGHNA, CDR2 YNFKEQ.

The chain has TRBV18 and TRBJ1-1; 7 positions match TRBD1. The CDR3 totals 15 residues. Trimming at V came to 4 bases and at J to 1 base, leaving 6 bases not matched to a gene. Germline-derived CDR1 and CDR2 are KGHSH and LQKENI. The CDR3 sequence: CASSHGQVPNTEAFF. CDR3 nucleotide sequence: TGTGCCAGCTCACACGGACAGGTACCGAACACTGAAGCTTTCTTT.

This chain joins TRBV5-4 and TRBJ1-1; TRBD1 might be the D (5 bases). V lost 0 bases, J lost 0 bases, and 12 bases lay in between. CDR1 and CDR2 from the germline V gene are SGHNT and YYREEE (reference sequence). There are 16 residues in the CDR3. CDR3 amino acids: CASSLGAGILNTEAFF. For the CDR3, the DNA is TGTGCCAGCAGCTTGGGGGCAGGGATACTGAACACTGAAGCTTTCTTT.

The CDR3 protein is CASSLTGLGSYEQYF. For the CDR3, the DNA is TGTGCCAGCAGCTTAACGGGGTTAGGCTCCTACGAGCAGTACTTC. This chain connects TRBV7-9 to TRBJ2-7; possibly TRBD2 for D (5 bases). The V and J ends lost 2 bases and 0 bases respectively, with 11 bases between them. CDR1 and CDR2 (germline): SEHNR, FQNEAQ (reference sequence). The CDR3 runs 15 residues.

V usage is TRBV4-1 and J usage is TRBJ1-5; TRBD1 might be the D (6 bases). Germline V CDR1 and CDR2: MGHRA, YSYEKL. Trimming removed 4 bases at V and 5 bases at J, with 12 bases between. This CDR3 comprises 14 residues. The CDR3 protein is CASSPYRDDQPQHF. Written as DNA, the CDR3 is TGCGCCAGCAGCCCCTACAGGGATGATCAGCCCCAGCATTTT.

The CDR3 coding sequence is TGTGCCACCAGCGGTCCACCCACTTCCCTAATTGGCTACACCTTC. Translating gives CATSGPPTSLIGYTF. The chain recombines TRBV15 with TRBJ1-2; D is unclear. The CDR3 totals 15 residues. Germline V gene sequence: CDR1 LNHNV, CDR2 YYDKDF (reference sequence). Trimming left V 5 bases short and J 7 bases short, with 20 bases between. The whole variable domain, remainder taken from reference TRBV15 and TRBJ1-2, is DAMVIQNPRYQVTQFGKPVTLSCSQTLNHNVMYWYQQKSSQAPKLLFHYYDKDFNNEADTPDNFQSRRPNTSFCFLDIRSPGLGDTAMYLCATSGPPTSLIGYTFGSGTRLTVV.

The V call is TRBV11-2, the J call TRBJ1-2, with 8 bases identical to TRBD1. Germline V gives CDR1 SGHAT, CDR2 FQNNGV. Trimming took 1 base from V and 4 from J; bases not matched to a gene: 2. The CDR3 spans 14 residues. CDR3 nucleotide sequence: TGTGCCAGCAGCTTAGTCGACAGGGGCTATGGCTACACCTTC. Translated: CASSLVDRGYGYTF.

The chain is built from TRBV2 and TRBJ2-1; weak D call: TRBD2 (6 bases). The CDR3 has 16 residues. Germline assignment: CDR1 SNHLY and CDR2 FYNNEI. The V and J ends lost 1 base and 2 bases respectively, with 12 bases between them. The CDR3 DNA follows: TGTGCCAGCAGTGAAGGTGGAGGGGTCGCCTACAATGAGCAGTTCTTC. Amino acid sequence: CASSEGGGVAYNEQFF.

The chain employs TRBV19 and TRBJ1-5; D not resolved. Germline V gene sequence: CDR1 LNHDA, CDR2 SQIVND (reference sequence). V was cut by 7 bases and J by 7 bases, with 20 bases left in between. The CDR3 loop spans 15 amino acids. CDR3 in DNA: TGTGCCAGTAACACGGAAGTTGCGGGAGGACAGCCCCAGCATTTT. Translating gives CASNTEVAGGQPQHF.

This clone has a handful of counts. DNA of the CDR3: TGTGCCAGCAGCCCCCAGGGCGCCTCTGGAAACACCATATATTTT. Translation: CASSPQGASGNTIYF. The rearrangement uses TRBV14 and TRBJ1-3; the D gene is possibly TRBD1 (5 bases). This CDR3 has 15 amino acids. Per germline, CDR1 SGHDN and CDR2 FVKESK. Between the trimmed V and J ends, which lost 4 bases and 0 bases, there was a span of 10 bases.

This chain links TRBV6-1 with TRBJ2-7; 9 bases are shared with TRBD1. There are 15 residues in the CDR3. Germline V CDR1 and CDR2: MNHNS, SASEGT. The ends lost 7 bases at V and 5 bases at J; junction bases unmatched: 12. CDR3 in amino acids: CASILKGQGKNEQYF. As DNA, the CDR3 is TGTGCCAGCATCTTGAAAGGACAGGGGAAGAACGAGCAGTACTTC.